These 30 T cell receptor beta chains were sequenced from one sample in a study of T cells in Graves' hyperthyroidism and ophthalmopathy. There were TCR beta CDR3 regions amplified from RNA transcripts. The HTBI set primed first-round TCR CDR3 RT-PCR. MiXCR was run by TCRdb on the multiplex PCR reads, yielding one entry per CDR3 protein. The data contain hundreds of thousands of distinct CDR3 sequences, around 20% of them singletons. Input material: blood. These receptors all stem from a man aged 30-40 years with Graves' ophthalmopathy.

This chain connects TRBV6-1 to TRBJ2-7; D is unresolved. CDR1 and CDR2 from the germline V gene are MNHNS and SASEGT. Trimming left V 6 bases short and J 3 bases short, with 18 bases between. The CDR3 is 15 amino acids. Here the CDR3 DNA reads TGTGCCAGCAGCTCGCGCGTTCTCTCTAACTACGAGCAGTACTTC. The encoded protein is CASSSRVLSNYEQYF.

This clonotype was counted a few times. Written as DNA, the CDR3 is TGCGCCAGCCGCAACTCAGGGACTGAAGCTTTCTTT. It yields the protein CASRNSGTEAFF. V usage is TRBV5-1 and J usage is TRBJ1-1; perhaps TRBD1 as D (5 bases). The CDR3 extends over 12 amino acids. CDR1 and CDR2 from the germline V gene are SGHRS and YFSETQ. The V and J ends lost 7 bases and 5 bases respectively, with 12 bases between them.

In its sample, this clonotype was seen many times. The chain couples TRBV29-1 to TRBJ2-7; D unclear. Germline V gene sequence: CDR1 SQVTM, CDR2 ANQGSEA. CDR3 length equals 11 residues. The germline V and J ends were trimmed by 0 bases and 3 bases, with 3 bases remaining between them. The CDR3 here is CSVEEVYEQYF. The CDR3 bases are TGCAGCGTTGAAGAGGTCTACGAGCAGTACTTC.

The V gene is TRBV6-1, the J gene TRBJ2-5, with a weak D call TRBD1 (5 bases). The V gene's germline CDR1 is MNHNS and CDR2 SASEGT. Trimming removed 7 bases at V and 5 bases at J, with 14 bases between. The length of the CDR3 is 13 residues. The CDR3 coding sequence is TGTGCCAGCACCAACCCAGGGCTCGAGACCCAGTACTTC. Encoded protein: CASTNPGLETQYF.

The rearrangement links TRBV7-2 to TRBJ2-3; 9 nucleotides match TRBD1. The junction had 8 bases not matched to a gene; V was cut back by 1 base and J by 6 bases. Germline V CDR1 and CDR2: SGHTA, FQGNSA. The CDR3 is made up of 16 amino acids. CDR3 region: CASSLEGQGNADTQYF. The CDR3 nucleotides are TGTGCCAGCAGCTTAGAGGGACAGGGTAACGCGGATACGCAGTATTTT.

The V gene is TRBV29-1, the J gene TRBJ2-1; 10 positions agree with TRBD1. Looked up from germline, CDR1 is SQVTM and CDR2 is ANQGSEA. The trim removed 0 bases at V and 3 bases at J, leaving 11 bases unmatched. This CDR3 contains 18 residues. The CDR3 nucleotides read TGCAGCGTTGAAGAAAAGACAGGGGGCTTTAGCTACTACAATGAGCAGTTCTTC. This gives the protein CSVEEKTGGFSYYNEQFF.

The chain is built from TRBV27 and TRBJ2-1; the D is unclear. The CDR3 extends over 14 amino acids. Trimming removed 0 bases at V and 5 bases at J, with 8 bases between. Germline CDR1 and CDR2: MNHEY and SMNVEV (reference sequence). The DNA for the CDR3 is TGTGCCAGCAGTTTATCGGGCCCAAACAATGAGCAGTTCTTC. It translates to CASSLSGPNNEQFF.

This clonotype occurred many times. The CDR3 bases are TGCAGTGCTAGAGACCGGGACAGTGCCTACGAGCAGTACTTC. It yields the protein CSARDRDSAYEQYF. The V gene is TRBV20-1, the J gene TRBJ2-7; 7 positions agree with TRBD1. Germline CDR1 is DFQATT and CDR2 is SNEGSKA (reference sequence). The CDR3 totals 14 residues. V gave up 0 bases and J gave up 2 bases; unmatched junction bases: 4.

The count of this clonotype is one. The chain employs TRBV7-9 and TRBJ2-7, with 7 bases aligning to TRBD1. Per the germline V gene, CDR1 is SEHNR and CDR2 is FQNEAQ (reference sequence). This CDR3 region has 16 residues. The J segment lost 4 bases and the V segment lost 7 bases, leaving 16 bases of the junction unmatched. CDR3: CASIPPARTGLYEQYF. The DNA of the CDR3 is TGTGCCAGCATCCCCCCTGCCAGGACAGGTTTATACGAGCAGTACTTC.

This clonotype turned up a few times. The chain joins TRBV6-2 or TRBV6-3 to TRBJ2-1; D uncertain. CDR3 length: 15 residues. V lost 2 bases and J lost 1, with 9 bases in between. The germline CDR1 and CDR2 sequences are MNHEY and SVGEGT. In nucleotides, the CDR3 is TGTGCCAGCAGTTACGGCCTTAGTTCCTACAATGAGCAGTTCTTC. Translated: CASSYGLSSYNEQFF.

The chain links TRBV5-1 to TRBJ2-2; 10 nucleotides line up with TRBD2. Germline CDR1 and CDR2: SGHRS and YFSETQ. V was pared by 4 bases and J by 2 bases, with 5 bases of the junction left unmatched. This CDR3 contains 16 residues. The CDR3 here is CASSRAGGTNTGELFF. CDR3 DNA sequence: TGCGCCAGCAGCCGAGCGGGAGGGACTAACACCGGGGAGCTGTTTTTT. Combining the CDR3 with reference TRBV5-1 and TRBJ2-2 gives the whole variable domain KAGVTQTPRYLIKTRGQQVTLSCSPISGHRSVSWYQQTPGQGLQFLFEYFSETQRNKGNFPGRFSGRQFSNSRSEMNVSTLELGDSALYLCASSRAGGTNTGELFFGEGSRLTVL.

The chain couples TRBV30 to TRBJ2-7, with D unresolved. From germline, CDR1 is GTSNPN and CDR2 SVGIG (reference sequence). This CDR3 is 12 amino acids long. V was cut by 7 bases and J by 7 bases, with 17 bases left in between. This CDR3 reads CAYGAHNWEQYF. CDR3 in DNA: TGTGCCTATGGCGCGCATAACTGGGAGCAGTACTTC. Looking up the rest from reference TRBV30 and TRBJ2-7 gives the full variable domain: SQTIHQWPATLVQPVGSPLSLECTVEGTSNPNLYWYRQAAGRGLQLLFYSVGIGQISSEVPQNLSASRPQDRQFILSSKKLLLSDSGFYLCAYGAHNWEQYFGPGTRLTVT.

As regards this clonotype: A single base separates this from a much larger clone, so it may be a read error. The conserved final phenylalanine or tryptophan is absent from the CDR3, which likely points to a read error. This chain uses TRBV30 with TRBJ1-2, with a tentative D call TRBD1 (5 bases). Trimming shortened V by 4 bases and J by 4 bases, and 13 bases separated the two germline ends. Germline CDR1 GTSNPN, CDR2 SVGIG (reference sequence). The CDR3 loop spans 13 amino acids. The CDR3 DNA sequence: TGTGCCTGGATGGGACCGGTGCTCTATGGCTACACCTCC. This translates into CAWMGPVLYGYTS.

This clonotype was observed a handful of times. The chain recombines TRBV7-3 with TRBJ2-4; D is possibly TRBD1 or TRBD2 (6 bases each). The CDR3 runs to 15 residues. The germline V and J ends were trimmed by 5 bases and 6 bases, with 17 bases remaining between them. Germline lookup yields CDR1 SGHTA and CDR2 FQGTGA. This CDR3 is CASSRVGGAGNIQYF. The DNA of the CDR3 is TGTGCCAGCAGCCGAGTGGGGGGCGCGGGAAACATTCAGTACTTC.

The genes are TRBV6-2 or TRBV6-3 and TRBJ1-1; tentative D call: TRBD1 (6 bases). The V end lost 7 bases, the J end lost 1 base, and 16 bases lay between the germline ends. Germline assignment: CDR1 MNHEY and CDR2 SVGEGT. The CDR3 covers 15 residues. Written as DNA, the CDR3 is TGTGCCAGCAACCCCCGGACAGAGAGGAACACTGAAGCTTTCTTT. Translating it yields CASNPRTERNTEAFF.

This clonotype has a handful of counts. V is TRBV5-5 and J is TRBJ1-3; D gene unclear. Germline assignment: CDR1 SGHKS and CDR2 YYEKEE (reference sequence). Trimming took off 0 bases at V and 0 bases at J, with 7 bases between the two ends. The CDR3 runs 15 residues. Written as DNA, the CDR3 is TGTGCCAGCAGCTTGGTAGAGACCTCTGGAAACACCATATATTTT. As protein: CASSLVETSGNTIYF.

This clonotype has more than one count but fewer than ten. The V and J genes are TRBV10-3 and TRBJ2-1; 10 nucleotides line up with TRBD2. The CDR3 totals 15 residues. Losses at the gene ends were 6 bases for V and 7 bases for J; bases not matched to a gene: 9. Germline V lookup: CDR1 ENHRY, CDR2 SYGVKD. The CDR3 DNA follows: TGTGCCATCAGCGTCAGCGGGAGGGCCACGAATGAGCAGTTCTTC. This gives the protein CAISVSGRATNEQFF.

V gene TRBV20-1 combines with J gene TRBJ1-3; D gene ambiguous. The CDR3 totals 15 residues. V was clipped by 0 bases and J by 0 bases, with 9 bases between them. The germline CDR1 and CDR2 sequences are DFQATT and SNEGSKA (reference sequence). CDR3 DNA: TGCAGTGCTAGAGATGATCCCCTCTCTGGAAACACCATATATTTT. Amino acid sequence: CSARDDPLSGNTIYF.

The CDR3 is CASSEGGSGYNEQFF. In DNA, the CDR3 is TGTGCCAGCAGTGAAGGAGGTAGCGGGTACAATGAGCAGTTCTTC. The J gene is TRBJ2-1, the V gene TRBV6-1; 7 bases are a match to TRBD2. In germline, CDR1 is MNHNS, CDR2 SASEGT. This CDR3 has 15 amino acids. V shed 1 base, J shed 4 bases, and the junction held 4 bases outside the gene matches.

The genes are TRBV10-3 and TRBJ2-3, with TRBD2 matching over 9 bases. J gave up 2 bases and V 2 bases, and 5 bases lay outside the gene matches. Germline V CDR1 and CDR2: ENHRY, SYGVKD. This CDR3 has 16 amino acids. CDR3 in amino acids: CAISERRLADTDTQYF. For the CDR3, the DNA is TGTGCCATCAGTGAGAGAAGACTAGCGGACACAGATACGCAGTATTTT.

This clonotype was seen only a few times. The rearrangement joins TRBV5-1 to TRBJ2-7, with TRBD2 identical over 14 bases. The J segment lost 0 bases and the V segment lost 4 bases, leaving 6 bases of the junction unmatched. This CDR3 comprises 17 residues. Germline-derived CDR1 and CDR2 are SGHRS and YFSETQ. The CDR3 nucleotides are TGCGCCAGCAGCCCTGGGACTAGCGGGAGCCACTCCTACGAGCAGTACTTC. Amino acid sequence: CASSPGTSGSHSYEQYF.

This clonotype was recorded at least ten times. This chain connects TRBV7-9 to TRBJ2-1; 8 nucleotides align to TRBD2. This CDR3 contains 17 residues. V trimming: 5 bases; J trimming: 5 bases; junction bases outside the gene matches: 14. Germline V CDR1 and CDR2: SEHNR, FQNEAQ (reference sequence). The CDR3 DNA is TGTGCCAGCAGCCGACGGACGACTAGCGCTTTCGACAATGAGCAGTTCTTC. Encoded protein: CASSRRTTSAFDNEQFF.

This clonotype was seen more than once but under ten times. The chain employs TRBV7-8 and TRBJ2-1; TRBD1 aligns across 8 bases. The germline V gene has CDR1 SGHVS and CDR2 FQNEAQ. The CDR3 length is 15 residues. V lost 5 bases and J lost 6; bases outside the gene matches: 9. The chain's CDR3 is CASSPLDREINEQFF. The DNA for the CDR3 is TGTGCCAGCAGCCCTCTGGACAGGGAGATCAATGAGCAGTTCTTC. Supplemented by reference TRBV7-8 and TRBJ2-1, the full variable domain reads GAGVSQSPRYKVAKRGQDVALRCDPISGHVSLFWYQQALGQGPEFLTYFQNEAQLDKSGLPSDRFFAERPEGSVSTLKIQRTQQEDSAVYLCASSPLDREINEQFFGPGTRLTVL.

The chain is built from TRBV13 and TRBJ1-4; unclear D gene. V gave up 5 bases and J gave up 4 bases, with 11 bases separating them. The CDR3 covers 14 residues. Germline assignment: CDR1 PRHDT and CDR2 FYEKMQ (reference sequence). The CDR3 DNA reads as TGTGCCAGCAGCCCGCAGGCGGTTAATGAAAAACTGTTTTTT. It yields the protein CASSPQAVNEKLFF.

V gene TRBV27 combines with J gene TRBJ2-1; no clear D. CDR3 size: 15 residues. Trimming pared 0 bases from V and 5 bases from J, leaving 11 bases between. Germline V gene lookup returns CDR1 MNHEY and CDR2 SMNVEV (reference sequence). The DNA of the CDR3 is TGTGCCAGCAGTTTATCCGGGTCGGTAAACAATGAGCAGTTCTTC. This translates into CASSLSGSVNNEQFF.

The J gene is TRBJ1-1, the V gene TRBV7-9; D not resolved. Per the germline V gene, CDR1 is SEHNR and CDR2 is FQNEAQ (reference sequence). This CDR3 is 15 amino acids long. The V end was cut by 5 bases, the J end by 0 bases, with 13 bases between. The CDR3 region is CASSLPPVMNTEAFF. CDR3 nucleotides: TGTGCCAGCAGCCTCCCACCAGTGATGAACACTGAAGCTTTCTTT.

The chain is built from TRBV29-1 and TRBJ1-2; no reliable D call. CDR3 size: 11 residues. Trimming stripped 3 bases from V and 6 bases from J, with 8 bases between. CDR1 and CDR2 (germline): SQVTM, ANQGSEA. CDR3 nucleotide sequence: TGCAGCGTTGAGGTCCGACATGGCTACACCTTC. Its protein product is CSVEVRHGYTF. The variable domain in full, with the rest retrieved from reference TRBV29-1 and TRBJ1-2, is SAVISQKPSRDICQRGTSLTIQCQVDSQVTMMFWYRQQPGQSLTLIATANQGSEATYESGFVIDKFPISRPNLTFSTLTVSNMSPEDSSIYLCSVEVRHGYTFGSGTRLTVV.

This chain joins TRBV19 and TRBJ2-5, with D perhaps matching TRBD1 or TRBD2 (7 bases each). The CDR3 has 12 amino acids. Looked up from germline, CDR1 is LNHDA and CDR2 is SQIVND (reference sequence). The V end was cut by 9 bases, the J end by 3 bases, with 11 bases between. The CDR3, as DNA: TGTGCCAGCCAGGGGGGGAAAGAGACCCAGTACTTC. This encodes CASQGGKETQYF. The full variable domain, completed using reference TRBV19 and TRBJ2-5, is DGGITQSPKYLFRKEGQNVTLSCEQNLNHDAMYWYRQDPGQGLRLIYYSQIVNDFQKGDIAEGYSVSREKKESFPLTVTSAQKNPTAFYLCASQGGKETQYFGPGTRLLVL.

This clonotype has a count of ten or more. This chain joins TRBV6-1 and TRBJ1-3; 7 bases fit TRBD1. The junction had 5 bases not matched to a gene; V was cut back by 6 bases and J by 0 bases. Germline V gives CDR1 MNHNS, CDR2 SASEGT. The length of the CDR3 is 15 residues. Here the CDR3 DNA reads TGTGCCAGCAGGCGCGGGACAGCCTCTGGAAACACCATATATTTT. It yields the protein CASRRGTASGNTIYF.

A few counts support this clonotype. The chain combines TRBV6-1 with TRBJ2-6; D ambiguous. V dropped 2 bases and J dropped 0 bases, with 5 bases sitting between them. Germline V gives CDR1 MNHNS, CDR2 SASEGT. This CDR3 has 15 amino acids. The CDR3: CASSESGSGANVLTF. DNA of the CDR3: TGTGCCAGCAGTGAATCAGGCTCTGGGGCCAACGTCCTGACTTTC.